This T cell receptor beta chain was captured by sequencing in a study of blood T cell repertoires in COVID-19. Study summary: Specimens from acute and convalescent COVID-19 originated in the United States, Italy and Spain. Sample material is recorded as cDNA or gDNA derived from T cells, B-cell-depleted T cells, or PBMCs.

Study processing details: Estimates of nucleated cell counts were drawn from the amplification of reference gene primers. TCRdb keeps only in-frame clones here, not all; method: immunoSEQ multiplex PCR. V and J calls and clone size are copied from that table; D and trimming were computed from the DNA. The data show 60,000 to 70,000 clones, 65% to 85% seen once. This CDR3 contains 14 residues. Trimming took off 1 base at V and 1 base at J, with 8 bases between the two ends. Germline CDR1 reads MNHNS; CDR2 reads SASEGT. Remarks on this clone: The same CDR3 also results from other DNA sequences found in this sample.

The J gene is TRBJ2-7, the V gene TRBV6-1, with no clear D. This sequence was found in a woman in her seventies with acute or convalescent COVID-19. The sample taken for sequencing was peripheral blood. CDR3 sequence (DNA): TGTGCCAGCAGTGAAGAACCGCGTTCCTACGAGCAGTACTTC. The encoded protein is CASSEEPRSYEQYF.